A single sample is the source of the 5 T cell receptor beta chains below, sequenced in a study of control samples from healthy donors and cancer patients. Generated by immunoSEQ multiplex PCR, the TCRdb table keeps only in-frame clones and is missing some. The sample lists 150,000 to 200,000 clones; around 91% were seen once. Material: blood. The receptors were sampled from a woman aged 50 to 60 in good health.

This clone has only one observation. The rearrangement uses TRBV11-1 and TRBJ2-3, with D maybe TRBD2 (7 bases). Trimming removed 4 bases at V and 2 bases at J, with 13 bases between. From germline, CDR1 is SGHAT and CDR2 FQDESV (reference sequence). This CDR3 has 15 residues. The DNA of the CDR3 is TGTGCCAGCAGCTACCGGGGGGCCAACACAGATACGCAGTATTTT. Its protein product is CASSYRGANTDTQYF.

The chain combines TRBV4-3 with TRBJ2-3, with 14 bases fitting TRBD2. The germline V gene encodes CDR1 LGHNA and CDR2 YSLEER. V was pared by 1 base and J by 1 base, with 4 bases of the junction left unmatched. The CDR3 is made up of 18 amino acids. The CDR3, as DNA: TGCGCCAGCAGCCAAGGACTAGCGGGGGGGCCGGGCACAGATACGCAGTATTTT. The encoded protein is CASSQGLAGGPGTDTQYF.

This chain connects TRBV21-1 to TRBJ1-5; TRBD1, as called in the table, went unchecked against the DNA. TRBV21-1 is a listed pseudogene. This CDR3 spans 16 amino acids. This CDR3 reads CASSPRSTVSNQPQHF. DNA of the CDR3: TGTGCCAGCAGCCCGAGATCTACAGTTAGCAATCAGCCCCAGCATTTT.

This clone was found once. The chain recombines TRBV6-5 with TRBJ2-7; 10 bases are a match to TRBD1. Trimming took 6 bases from V and 5 from J; bases not matched to a gene: 7. This CDR3 comprises 14 residues. Germline CDR1 and CDR2: MNHEY and SVGAGI. The CDR3 DNA reads TGTGCCAGCAGCGGACCGACAGGGGGCGACGAGCAGTACTTC. This translates into CASSGPTGGDEQYF.

The rearrangement joins TRBV9 to TRBJ2-6, with D uncertain. V was cut by 4 bases and J by 0 bases, with 14 bases left in between. Germline CDR1 and CDR2: SGDLS and YYNGEE. This CDR3 is built from 17 residues. The CDR3 DNA follows: TGTGCCAGCAGCCCTTCGACGGGTAGCTCTGGGGCCAACGTCCTGACTTTC. Its protein product is CASSPSTGSSGANVLTF.